These T cell receptor beta chains were read from a single sample in a study of CXCR3-negative and CXCR3-positive naive CD8 T cells. TCRdb re-called the 5' RACE reads and gives one entry per CDR3 protein, without DNA. The sample has around 160,000 distinct CDR3 sequences, and its top ten clones hold about 0.27%. Material: naive CXCR3+ CD8+ T cells from blood. The origin of the receptors is a human donor in good health. Some clones in this sample may be carry-over from other donors' samples. CDR3s include the opening cysteine and the closing phenylalanine or tryptophan.

j_call	v_call	cdr3_aa
TRBJ2-4	TRBV7-9	CASSGAKNIQYF
TRBJ1-4	TRBV13	CASSNTGGGDEKLFF
TRBJ2-2	TRBV7-6	CASSFKQGTGELFF
TRBJ1-2	TRBV19	CASNQGPTPNYGYTF
TRBJ2-7	TRBV7-6	CASSLREPPHGQYF
TRBJ2-1	TRBV6-5	CASSLSPGTGNNEQFF
TRBJ2-3	TRBV29-1	CSVPPTSTDTQYF
TRBJ2-1	TRBV6-4	CASSQSSYNEQFF
TRBJ2-1	TRBV12-3/TRBV12-4	CASSHPGQGASPYNEQFF
TRBJ1-1	TRBV7-6	CASSLSPRGPEAFF
TRBJ2-7	TRBV11-1	CASSLEYPYEQYF